At least ten counts were recorded for the clone carrying this T cell receptor beta chain. The antigen is not known. This entry comes from a study of T cells in Graves' hyperthyroidism and ophthalmopathy. Study outcomes and limitations: Appearing also in blood were most of the thyroid clonotypes expanded above 0.001.

The hyperthyroidism patients had all been newly diagnosed, and their disease duration was under 2 months. Their ages ranged from 18 to 65 years. Using more than 7.5 ml of fresh peripheral blood, PBMCs were prepared. Template material for amplifying TCR beta CDR3 regions consisted of RNA transcripts. HTBI primers were employed in a first-round RT-PCR of the TCR CDR3. TCRdb used MiXCR to reprocess the multiplex PCR reads, holding one entry per CDR3 protein. The profile shows roughly 660,000 distinct CDR3 sequences, 15% to 20% of them singletons. Per the germline V gene, CDR1 is SNHLY and CDR2 is FYNNEI. This CDR3 has 16 residues. V was cut by 0 bases and J by 1 base, with 10 bases left in between.

The gene calls are TRBV2 and TRBJ2-1; unclear D gene. The sequence was collected from a man in his fifties with Graves' hyperthyroidism. The sample consisted of blood. The CDR3 sequence is CASSEAGRGSYNEQFF. The CDR3 DNA reads TGTGCCAGCAGTGAAGCCGGTAGAGGTTCCTACAATGAGCAGTTCTTC.